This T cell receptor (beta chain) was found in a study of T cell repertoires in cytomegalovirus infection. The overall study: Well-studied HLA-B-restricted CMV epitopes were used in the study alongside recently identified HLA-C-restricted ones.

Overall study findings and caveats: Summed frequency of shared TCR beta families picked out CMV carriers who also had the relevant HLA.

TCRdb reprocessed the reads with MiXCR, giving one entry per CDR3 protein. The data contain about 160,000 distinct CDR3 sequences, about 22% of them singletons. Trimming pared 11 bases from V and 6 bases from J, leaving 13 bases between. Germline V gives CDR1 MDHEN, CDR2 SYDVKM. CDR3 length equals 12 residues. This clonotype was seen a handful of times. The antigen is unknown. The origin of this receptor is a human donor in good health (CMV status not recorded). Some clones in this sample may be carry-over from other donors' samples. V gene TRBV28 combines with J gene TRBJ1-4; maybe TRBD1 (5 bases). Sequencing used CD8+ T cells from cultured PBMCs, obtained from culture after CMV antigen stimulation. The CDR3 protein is CASETDYEKLFF. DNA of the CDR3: TGTGCCTCAGAGACAGATTATGAAAAACTGTTTTTT.